This T cell receptor (beta chain) was recorded in a study of post-analysis software for immune sequencing data. Study-wide background: The courses of disease that were included comprised relapsing-remitting, secondary progressive and progressive-relapsing multiple sclerosis.

V lost 0 bases and J lost 3, with 11 bases in between. Germline values: CDR1 SGHAT, CDR2 FQNNGV. This CDR3 has 15 amino acids. Prepared TCR beta cDNA libraries contained unique molecular identifiers. Using its own MiXCR run on the PCR reads, TCRdb lists one record per CDR3 protein. The sample lists some 260,000 distinct CDR3 sequences, around 34% occurring once. In regard to this clonotype: What it binds is unknown.

Study results and limitations: Patients with multiple sclerosis recorded significantly lower normalized Chao1 diversity than controls, the study found. Patients showed TRBV5-6, TRBV5-1 and TRBV20-1 among a few TRBV segments more frequent than in controls.

This TCR was sampled from a girl between 5 and 17 years old with multiple sclerosis. The chain links TRBV11-2 to TRBJ1-2; D unresolved. Sequencing used blood. For the CDR3, the DNA is TGTGCCAGCAGCTTAGATTTGGGAGGAGACTATGGCTACACCTTC. It codes for CASSLDLGGDYGYTF.